A selection of T cell receptor beta chains follows, all from one sample in a study of CD8+ T cells in alopecia areata. Clones were sequenced by immunoSEQ multiplex PCR, and TCRdb holds only the in-frame ones, with some missing. The sample has 200,000 or so clones, about 62% seen once. Sample: CD4+ T cells sorted from blood, taken at week 24, from a patient treated with tofacitinib. These receptors were obtained from a human donor with alopecia areata. The conserved cysteine and the conserved F or W are not part of the CDR3 here. A clone size is listed for some rows: how often the clone was seen (once, few, many), or a class if it is expanded.

TRBV10-3	TRBJ2-7	.	AISGQGSSYEQY
TRBV29-1	TRBJ2-7	.	SVGRQGAANEQY
TRBV29-1	TRBJ2-1	few	SVRQGEQF
TRBV7-2	TRBJ2-1	.	ASSLIPGRTYNEQF
TRBV5-1	TRBJ2-6	few	ASSGQGDGANVLT
TRBV28	TRBJ2-7	few	ASSGQGAPYEQY
TRBV18	TRBJ1-3	.	ASSPTVIPLSGNTIY
TRBV4-2	TRBJ2-7	.	ASSSVYEQY
TRBV4-3	TRBJ2-7	.	ASSPKLFNEQY
TRBV7-3	TRBJ2-7	few	ASSLTGGAGFYEQY
TRBV30	TRBJ2-3	few	AWSIGQGNTDTQY
TRBV5-4	TRBJ2-4	.	ASSLTGMGKNIQY
TRBV19	TRBJ2-5	.	ASSMGDQETQY
TRBV29-1	TRBJ2-7	.	SVSQVSYEQY
TRBV5-6	TRBJ1-2	.	ASSLGPTNYGYT
TRBV29-1	TRBJ1-4	.	SVFQGEKLF
TRBV5-1	TRBJ1-6	once	ASSLGTGDSPLH
TRBV20-1	TRBJ1-2	.	SARTGHGYT
TRBV30	TRBJ2-7	.	AWRGAQGQY
TRBV10-3	TRBJ1-2	.	AIRPGAGGYT
TRBV29-1	TRBJ2-7	few	SVTGDYEQY
TRBV27	TRBJ2-5	medium-sized	ASSPWGGKETQY
TRBV9	TRBJ2-5	.	ASSVGASGGLQETQY
TRBV4-1	TRBJ2-1	.	ASSQLNLAGGPNEQF
TRBV9	TRBJ2-2	.	ASSRKLPGQPNTGELF
TRBV29-1	TRBJ1-3	.	SVQRAGNTIY
TRBV5-1	TRBJ2-3	.	ASSLGDTQY
TRBV7-6	TRBJ1-1	.	ASSEMAITEAF
TRBV5-4	TRBJ2-3	.	ASSLATGTDTQY
TRBV29-1	TRBJ2-5	.	SVVDGTQETQY
TRBV23-1	TRBJ1-2	.	ASNQTDGYT
TRBV30	TRBJ1-4	.	AWSVGGAGRREKLF
TRBV7-2	TRBJ2-7	.	ASSSAGTVYEQY
TRBV9	TRBJ1-1	.	ASSVGGKMNTEAF
TRBV2	TRBJ2-1	few	ASSDMNEQF
TRBV11-2	TRBJ2-3	.	ASSPGQGEGGTDTQY
TRBV2	TRBJ1-5	.	ASSGQGGQPQH
TRBV19	TRBJ2-1	.	ASSPPASRSDEQF
TRBV27	TRBJ2-5	few	ASSIGTGVGKETQY
TRBV5-6	TRBJ2-7	.	ASSLVGSRNEQY
TRBV5-1	TRBJ1-1	once	ASSWDRGTEAF